A single sample is the source of the 29 T cell receptor beta chains below, sequenced in a study of molecular identifiers for immune sequencing clone quantification (dated by TCRdb to 2016 to 2018). Library generation was performed with PCR. The sequencing machine was a NextSeq 500. TCRdb took the public reads, trimmed them with fastp at Q25, ran MiXCR for clone calling and kept in-frame beta chains. Rows matching on CDR3 protein sequence are summarized as one entry with the most common DNA and genes. Here the sample has approximately 550,000 distinct CDR3 sequences; around 23% occur a single time. The ten largest account for 0.76% of the sample. Sequenced sample: naive CD8+ T cells from blood, with Jurkat cell RNA spiked in. The sample's cell subset or site label is to be understood as: FACS-sorted CD8+CD4-CCR7+CD45RA+ naive T cells. The receptors originated from a human donor in good health. Some libraries in this study had Jurkat cell RNA spiked in.

The CDR3 reads CASSFLGQGTDTQYF. The CDR3 coding sequence is TGTGCCAGCAGTTTCTTGGGACAGGGCACAGATACGCAGTATTTT. The chain recombines TRBV27 with TRBJ2-3; the match to TRBD1 covers 8 bases. The germline gives CDR1 MNHEY, CDR2 SMNVEV (reference sequence). This CDR3 region has 15 residues. Unmatched junction bases numbered 3, after V lost 3 bases and J lost 1 base.

To note about this clonotype: Germline and junction disagree at one end, which may indicate a read error. V and J are TRBV7-9 and TRBJ2-1, with TRBD2 matching over 9 bases. Per the germline V gene, CDR1 is SEHNR and CDR2 is FQNEAQ (reference sequence). The CDR3 runs to 15 residues. The CDR3 sequence is CASGLVLAGVDEQFF. The CDR3 region has the DNA TGTGCCAGCGGCTTAGTGTTAGCGGGAGTAGATGAGCAGTTCTTC.

This clonotype was counted between two and nine times. This chain uses TRBV20-1 with TRBJ1-2, with D uncertain. The CDR3 runs to 15 residues. Looked up from germline, CDR1 is DFQATT and CDR2 is SNEGSKA (reference sequence). Trimming removed 1 base at V and 1 base at J, with 13 bases between. The CDR3: CSARVGLPYNYGYTF. CDR3 in DNA: TGCAGTGCTAGAGTCGGACTACCTTATAACTATGGCTACACCTTC.

This clonotype was seen at least ten times. The rearrangement uses TRBV4-1 and TRBJ2-1; D is undetermined. The CDR3 runs 13 residues. Germline V CDR1 and CDR2: MGHRA, YSYEKL. V dropped 2 bases and J dropped 7 bases, with 9 bases sitting between them. CDR3 DNA sequence: TGCGCCAGCAGCCAAAATGTGGGGAATGAGCAGTTCTTC. It translates to CASSQNVGNEQFF.

Worth noting for this clonotype: This may stem from a read error, because a much larger clone lies one nucleotide away. The chain carries TRBV4-3 and TRBJ2-1; D remains ambiguous. Per germline, CDR1 LGHNA and CDR2 YSLEER. The CDR3 is 15 residues long. The CDR3 bases are TGCGCCGGCAGCCAAGATGCCCCCCGACCCGATGAGCAGTTCTTC. Its translation is CAGSQDAPRPDEQFF.

The chain recombines TRBV27 with TRBJ2-7; 13 positions agree with TRBD2. There are 16 residues in the CDR3. The germline gives CDR1 MNHEY, CDR2 SMNVEV (reference sequence). V shed 5 bases and J 7 bases; nucleotides not matched to a gene: 11. The CDR3 DNA reads TGTGCCAGCAGTCACCAACTAGCGGGAGGGCCGGAAGAGCAGTACTTC. This sequence encodes CASSHQLAGGPEEQYF.

This clonotype was found once. Possible read error: a much larger clone is one base away. This chain joins TRBV9 and TRBJ2-7, with 7 bases matching TRBD2. The CDR3 is made up of 14 amino acids. CDR1 and CDR2 from the germline V gene are SGDLS and YYNGEE. The junction had 4 bases not matched to a gene; V was cut back by 4 bases and J by 0 bases. The CDR3: CASSRGGSSYEQYF. CDR3 sequence (DNA): TGTGCCAGCAGCCGGGGCGGGAGCTCCTACGAGCAGTACTTC.

This chain joins TRBV3-1 and TRBJ1-2; TRBD1 matches at 7 bases. CDR1 and CDR2 (germline): LGHDT, YNNKEL (reference sequence). The CDR3 has 13 residues. J gave up 8 bases and V 0 bases, and 3 bases lay outside the gene matches. The CDR3 bases are TGTGCCAGCAGCCAAGATACAGGGGTCGGCTACACCTTC. It specifies CASSQDTGVGYTF.

The table lists this clonotype with many counts. This chain connects TRBV24-1 to TRBJ1-5; possible D gene TRBD1, 5 bases. Germline V gene sequence: CDR1 KGHDR, CDR2 SFDVKD. V lost 6 bases, J lost 1 base, and 9 bases lay in between. This CDR3 contains 14 residues. The DNA of the CDR3 is TGTGCCACCAGTTCAGGGCACAGCAATCAGCCCCAGCATTTT. Its protein product is CATSSGHSNQPQHF.

This clonotype appeared a single time. This chain uses TRBV20-1 with TRBJ1-1; tentative D call: TRBD1 (6 bases). Germline lookup yields CDR1 DFQATT and CDR2 SNEGSKA (reference sequence). The CDR3 extends over 13 amino acids. Trimming shortened V by 6 bases and J by 6 bases, and 17 bases separated the two germline ends. The CDR3 nucleotides read TGCAGTGCCCGAGACAGGAACGGAGCTGAAGCTTTCTTT. As protein: CSARDRNGAEAFF.

This clonotype was recorded at least ten times. The V call is TRBV30, the J call TRBJ2-4; 7 bases line up with TRBD1. V gave up 4 bases and J gave up 8 bases; unmatched junction bases: 5. This CDR3 comprises 12 residues. CDR1 and CDR2 from the germline V gene are GTSNPN and SVGIG (reference sequence). For the CDR3, the DNA is TGTGCCTGGAATCAAGGGGGCGACATTCAGTACTTC. This gives the protein CAWNQGGDIQYF.

The gene calls are TRBV3-2 and TRBJ2-3; the table's D call TRBD1 went unverified against the DNA. TRBV3-2 is a pseudogene. This CDR3 comprises 16 residues. The chain's CDR3 is CASSQGGTGDPDTQYF. CDR3 DNA: TGTGCCAGCAGCCAAGGAGGGACAGGGGACCCAGATACGCAGTATTTT.

As to this clonotype: One junction end does not reproduce the germline sequence, and a read error may be involved. The chain employs TRBV12-3 or TRBV12-4 and TRBJ1-4; possibly TRBD1 for D (5 bases). This CDR3 spans 16 amino acids. The CDR3 loop reads CAGSSTEKATNEKLFF. The CDR3 DNA is TGTGCCGGCAGTTCGACAGAAAAAGCAACTAATGAAAAACTGTTTTTT.

This clonotype was seen repeatedly, ten times or more. The chain employs TRBV9 and TRBJ2-4, with 8 bases aligning to TRBD2. V lost 5 bases and J lost 0; bases outside the gene matches: 7. Germline V gene sequence: CDR1 SGDLS, CDR2 YYNGEE. The CDR3 has 16 amino acids. CDR3 loop: CASSRGGDPAKNIQYF. DNA for the CDR3: TGTGCCAGCAGTCGGGGGGGGGATCCAGCCAAAAACATTCAGTACTTC.

This clonotype was seen a few times. The CDR3 coding sequence is TGTGCCATCAGAGACAGCGGGGGCCCTACCTACGAGCAGTACTTC. As protein: CAIRDSGGPTYEQYF. V and J are TRBV10-3 and TRBJ2-7; TRBD2 aligns across 8 bases. The V and J ends lost 6 bases and 2 bases, in that order; junction bases with no gene match: 9. The V gene's germline CDR1 is ENHRY and CDR2 SYGVKD. This CDR3 contains 15 residues.

The chain employs TRBV5-3 and TRBJ2-5; D gene unclear. TRBV5-3 is filed as an ORF, its function uncertain. Trimming stripped 1 base from V and 6 bases from J, with 10 bases between. The CDR3 length is 13 residues. CDR3 residues: CARSLSGPKTQYF. The CDR3 region has the DNA TGTGCCAGAAGCTTGTCAGGTCCAAAGACCCAGTACTTC.

Only a few counts were recorded for this clonotype. The chain combines TRBV2 with TRBJ2-7; D is uncertain. The CDR3 runs to 14 residues. The V end lost 1 base, the J end lost 0 bases, and 7 bases lay between the germline ends. Germline V lookup: CDR1 SNHLY, CDR2 FYNNEI. For the CDR3, the DNA is TGTGCCAGCAGTGAAGGTGGCAGCTCCTACGAGCAGTACTTC. As protein: CASSEGGSSYEQYF.

The CDR3 here is CASSDPPGQGTEQYF. Written as DNA, the CDR3 is TGTGCCAGCAGTGACCCACCGGGACAGGGGACCGAGCAGTACTTC. The J gene is TRBJ2-7, the V gene TRBV25-1; 10 bases map to TRBD1. The J segment lost 6 bases and the V segment lost 3 bases, leaving 8 bases of the junction unmatched. Germline V CDR1 and CDR2: MGHDK, SYGVNS. The CDR3 has 15 amino acids.

This clonotype has more than one count but fewer than ten. This chain links TRBV25-1 with TRBJ2-1; 11 positions agree with TRBD2. V lost 9 bases and J lost 4; bases outside the gene matches: 5. Germline-derived CDR1 and CDR2 are MGHDK and SYGVNS. The CDR3 totals 14 residues. This chain's CDR3 is CASSGGGLYNEQFF. CDR3 coding DNA: TGTGCCAGTAGCGGGGGGGGGCTATACAATGAGCAGTTCTTC.

This clonotype was recorded many times. The V gene is TRBV20-1, the J gene TRBJ2-2; the match to TRBD2 covers 7 bases. This CDR3 has 15 amino acids. Germline CDR1 is DFQATT and CDR2 is SNEGSKA (reference sequence). CDR3 loop: CSLKGLAANTGELFF. The CDR3 DNA follows: TGCAGCCTCAAAGGTCTAGCGGCGAACACCGGGGAGCTGTTTTTT.

This clonotype was detected a few times. CDR3 residues: CASSLDLTGETQYF. The CDR3 bases are TGTGCCAGCAGCTTGGATCTCACGGGGGAGACCCAGTACTTC. The gene calls are TRBV5-5 and TRBJ2-5; TRBD2 might be the D (5 bases). Trimming shortened V by 0 bases and J by 5 bases, and 11 bases separated the two germline ends. Germline V CDR1 and CDR2: SGHKS, YYEKEE (reference sequence). The CDR3 totals 14 residues.

This clonotype was seen more than once but under ten times. V is TRBV7-2 and J is TRBJ2-7, with D unresolved. The V and J ends lost 1 base and 0 bases respectively, with 7 bases between them. In germline, CDR1 is SGHTA, CDR2 FQGNSA. This CDR3 is built from 14 residues. CDR3 loop: CASSLDTSSYEQYF. DNA of the CDR3: TGTGCCAGCAGCTTAGATACGAGCTCCTACGAGCAGTACTTC.

This chain joins TRBV27 and TRBJ1-6; no firm D call. This CDR3 spans 16 amino acids. Trimming left V 0 bases short and J 7 bases short, with 13 bases between. Germline values: CDR1 MNHEY, CDR2 SMNVEV (reference sequence). The CDR3 sequence: CASSLSPDLRNSPLHF. The CDR3 nucleotides are TGTGCCAGCAGTTTATCGCCGGACCTTAGGAATTCACCCCTCCACTTT.

Details on this clonotype: Its ends do not fully match the called genes, so a read error is possible. This chain uses TRBV7-9 with TRBJ2-3, with TRBD1 as a possible D gene (6 bases). This CDR3 comprises 17 residues. The germline V gene encodes CDR1 SEHNR and CDR2 FQNEAQ (reference sequence). The CDR3 spells CAGSLAGTQMNTDTQYF. CDR3 sequence (DNA): TGTGCCGGCAGCTTAGCCGGGACACAGATGAACACAGATACGCAGTATTTT.

The chain recombines TRBV30 with TRBJ1-3, with D possibly matching TRBD1 (5 bases). Germline CDR1 GTSNPN, CDR2 SVGIG (reference sequence). Trimming took off 2 bases at V and 4 bases at J, with 18 bases between the two ends. The CDR3 loop spans 16 amino acids. The CDR3, as DNA: TGTGCCTGGAGTACAGGACACAGCCGTAGGGGAAACACCATATATTTT. The encoded protein is CAWSTGHSRRGNTIYF. Based on the CDR3 plus reference TRBV30 and TRBJ1-3, the full variable domain is SQTIHQWPATLVQPVGSPLSLECTVEGTSNPNLYWYRQAAGRGLQLLFYSVGIGQISSEVPQNLSASRPQDRQFILSSKKLLLSDSGFYLCAWSTGHSRRGNTIYFGEGSWLTVV.

The chain has TRBV5-6 and TRBJ2-7; D may match TRBD1 or TRBD2 (5 bases each). The CDR3 covers 14 residues. Trimming pared 3 bases from V and 1 base from J, leaving 11 bases between. The germline V gene encodes CDR1 SGHDT and CDR2 YYEEEE. The CDR3 bases are TGTGCCAGCAGCTCCGGGGACGATTCCTACGAGCAGTACTTC. It yields the protein CASSSGDDSYEQYF.

This clonotype was counted between two and nine times. This chain links TRBV21-1 with TRBJ2-1. TRBV21-1 is labeled a pseudogene. The CDR3 is made up of 14 amino acids. The CDR3 nucleotides are TGTGCCCGAAAGGGAGGTAGCTCCTACAATGAGCAGTTCTTC. Translation gives CARKGGSSYNEQFF.

As to this clonotype: With a much larger clone just one base away, this may be a read error. This is likely a read error, given that the CDR3 carries no conserved phenylalanine or tryptophan at its end. The chain couples TRBV28 to TRBJ2-7; D gene unclear. Germline CDR1 is MDHEN and CDR2 is SYDVKM. CDR3 length: 13 amino acids. The V gene lost 6 bases and the J gene lost 3 bases, with 12 bases spanning the gap. The CDR3 sequence: CASRAELVYEQYS. CDR3 sequence (DNA): TGTGCCAGCAGAGCCGAGCTAGTCTACGAGCAGTACTCC.

This clonotype occurred many times. V is TRBV28 and J is TRBJ1-5; D gene ambiguous. The germline V and J ends were trimmed by 1 base and 1 base, with 5 bases remaining between them. There are 14 residues in the CDR3. CDR1 is MDHEN, CDR2 SYDVKM, per germline. This chain's CDR3 is CASSLLASNQPQHF. CDR3 nucleotides: TGTGCCAGCAGTTTATTGGCGAGCAATCAGCCCCAGCATTTT.